This TCR beta chain emerged from a study of blood T cell repertoires in COVID-19. Study at large: The United States, Italy and Spain supplied acute and convalescent COVID-19 samples. T cells, B-cell-depleted T cells, or PBMCs supplied cDNA or gDNA.

CDR1 SGHRS and CDR2 YFSETQ come from the germline V gene. The CDR3 consists of 15 residues. The germline V and J ends were trimmed by 4 bases and 6 bases, with 17 bases remaining between them. There are a few counts of this clone. Per the study methods: Nucleated cell counts were estimated from reference gene primer amplification. Assay: immunoSEQ multiplex PCR; the TCRdb copy retains only in-frame clones and omits some. V and J calls and clone size are given by that table; D and trimming were obtained from the DNA. The data show about 87,000 clones, around nine tenths seen once. The chain employs TRBV5-1 and TRBJ1-5; TRBD1 is a possible D gene (6 bases). Sequencing was carried out using peripheral blood. This receptor was obtained from a man aged 35 to 55 with acute or convalescent COVID-19. CDR3 nucleotides: TGCGCCAGCAGCCTCTCGGGAGGGGGGGTTCAGCCCCAGCATTTT. Translated: CASSLSGGGVQPQHF.